These 21 T cell receptor beta chains share one sample of origin, sequenced in a study of cytomegalovirus exposure and HLA in healthy donors. The PCR contained 60 Vbeta and 13 Jbeta primers. Produced via immunoSEQ multiplex PCR; TCRdb's table is partial and in-frame only. Here the sample spans about 160,000 clones, about three quarters being singletons. The sequencing sample was made of PBMCs. The origin of the receptors is a man in his forties in good health and CMV-seropositive.

This chain connects TRBV4-1 to TRBJ2-7, with 7 bases that match TRBD1. With V trimmed by 4 bases and J by 2 bases, 14 bases remained unmatched. The CDR3 totals 17 residues. CDR1 MGHRA and CDR2 YSYEKL come from the germline V gene. Written as DNA, the CDR3 is TGCGCCAGCAGCCCGATCCGCCTCCGGGACAGAACCTACGAGCAGTACTTC. Protein: CASSPIRLRDRTYEQYF.

This clone was detected once. V usage is TRBV5-4 and J usage is TRBJ2-7, with 12 bases identical to TRBD1. The CDR3 contains 15 residues. The germline CDR1 and CDR2 sequences are SGHNT and YYREEE (reference sequence). The trim removed 2 bases at V and 6 bases at J, leaving 6 bases unmatched. Here the CDR3 reads CASSLPGQGAVEQYF. The CDR3 bases are TGTGCCAGCAGCTTACCGGGACAGGGGGCTGTCGAGCAGTACTTC.

The V and J genes are TRBV7-2 and TRBJ2-3; 9 bases are shared with TRBD2. V shed 4 bases and J 2 bases; nucleotides not matched to a gene: 10. The CDR3 consists of 17 residues. Per the germline V gene, CDR1 is SGHTA and CDR2 is FQGNSA. CDR3 residues: CASSSLLLAGSTDTQYF. For the CDR3, the DNA is TGTGCCAGCAGCTCACTATTACTAGCGGGTTCCACAGATACGCAGTATTTT. Full variable domain (missing parts from reference TRBV7-2 and TRBJ2-3): GAGVSQSPSNKVTEKGKDVELRCDPISGHTALYWYRQSLGQGLEFLIYFQGNSAPDKSGLPSDRFSAERTGGSVSTLTIQRTQQEDSAVYLCASSSLLLAGSTDTQYFGPGTRLTVL.

The table lists this clone with a few counts. The CDR3 sequence is CASSLATGVPGELFF. For the CDR3, the DNA is TGCGCCAGCAGCTTGGCTACAGGGGTGCCCGGGGAGCTGTTTTTT. V is TRBV5-1 and J is TRBJ2-2, with TRBD1 identical over 7 bases. Germline values: CDR1 SGHRS, CDR2 YFSETQ. This CDR3 spans 15 amino acids. The ends lost 0 bases at V and 6 bases at J; junction bases unmatched: 5.

The chain recombines TRBV28 with TRBJ1-1; tentatively, D is TRBD1 (5 bases). The germline V gene encodes CDR1 MDHEN and CDR2 SYDVKM. V lost 6 bases to trimming and J lost 1 base, with 15 bases between them. The CDR3 spans 15 residues. The CDR3 spells CASSVGGAKNTEAFF. The CDR3 nucleotides are TGTGCCAGCAGCGTTGGAGGGGCGAAGAACACTGAAGCTTTCTTT.

The chain employs TRBV5-8 and TRBJ2-5; D ambiguous. Germline V lookup: CDR1 SGHTS, CDR2 YDEGEE. The length of the CDR3 is 11 residues. Trimming removed 4 bases at V and 2 bases at J, with 3 bases between. CDR3 region: CASSPQETQYF. The CDR3 region has the DNA TGTGCCAGCAGCCCACAAGAGACCCAGTACTTC.

The J gene is TRBJ1-6, the V gene TRBV7-3, with D possibly being TRBD1 (6 bases). There are 16 residues in the CDR3. The V and J ends lost 1 base and 6 bases respectively, with 13 bases between them. CDR1 is SGHTA and CDR2 is FQGTGA in the germline V gene. Here the CDR3 reads CASSLISTGTNSPLHF. DNA for the CDR3: TGTGCCAGCAGCTTAATTTCAACAGGGACTAATTCACCCCTCCACTTT.

The chain joins TRBV19 to TRBJ2-7; D unresolved. Trimming removed 8 bases from V and 2 bases from J, with 16 bases in between. Germline CDR1 is LNHDA and CDR2 is SQIVND (reference sequence). This CDR3 has 14 amino acids. CDR3 DNA: TGTGCCAGTGCCCAAAAAGGCGGTCCCTACGAGCAGTACTTC. Translating gives CASAQKGGPYEQYF.

The chain joins TRBV13 to TRBJ2-5; no definite D call. Looked up from germline, CDR1 is PRHDT and CDR2 is FYEKMQ (reference sequence). The V end lost 0 bases, the J end lost 5 bases, and 10 bases lay between the germline ends. CDR3 length equals 14 residues. CDR3 region: CASSLGPARETQYF. CDR3 nucleotide sequence: TGTGCCAGCAGCTTAGGCCCGGCTAGGGAGACCCAGTACTTC.

V is TRBV5-1 and J is TRBJ2-3; 8 nucleotides align to TRBD2. Unmatched junction bases numbered 5, after V lost 5 bases and J lost 0 bases. This CDR3 has 15 residues. Germline lookup yields CDR1 SGHRS and CDR2 YFSETQ. The CDR3 nucleotides are TGCGCCAGCAGACTAGCGGAGGTTAGCACAGATACGCAGTATTTT. Protein sequence: CASRLAEVSTDTQYF.

CDR3 nucleotide sequence: TGTGCCAGCAGCTTAACCGGACTAGCGGGAGGGAATGAGCAGTTCTTC. Its translation is CASSLTGLAGGNEQFF. The genes are TRBV7-9 and TRBJ2-1; 15 bases are a match to TRBD2. Germline CDR1 reads SEHNR; CDR2 reads FQNEAQ (reference sequence). The ends lost 2 bases at V and 7 bases at J; junction bases unmatched: 3. The CDR3 runs 16 residues.

The rearrangement uses TRBV15 and TRBJ1-1, with D uncertain. V was pared by 1 base and J by 1 base, with 10 bases between. Germline-derived CDR1 and CDR2 are LNHNV and YYDKDF (reference sequence). The CDR3 is 15 amino acids. DNA for the CDR3: TGTGCCACCAGCAGAGGTAGTCTTGGGAACACTGAAGCTTTCTTT. It yields the protein CATSRGSLGNTEAFF.

The rearrangement joins TRBV5-1 to TRBJ2-4; tentative D call: TRBD2 (5 bases). The CDR3 totals 14 residues. CDR1 and CDR2 (germline): SGHRS, YFSETQ. Between the trimmed V and J ends, which lost 0 bases and 8 bases, there was a span of 12 bases. The chain's CDR3 is CASSLGSMEDIQYF. Written as DNA, the CDR3 is TGCGCCAGCAGCTTGGGCTCAATGGAGGACATTCAGTACTTC.

The chain recombines TRBV18 with TRBJ1-1; 7 bases map to TRBD1. CDR1 and CDR2 (germline): KGHSH, LQKENI. This CDR3 has 15 residues. V shed 3 bases, J shed 1 base, and the junction held 5 bases outside the gene matches. Here the CDR3 reads CASSPEGAPNTEAFF. CDR3 DNA sequence: TGTGCCAGCTCACCTGAGGGGGCGCCGAACACTGAAGCTTTCTTT.

This chain links TRBV7-2 with TRBJ2-3; 11 bases are shared with TRBD2. This CDR3 has 15 amino acids. The germline V gene encodes CDR1 SGHTA and CDR2 FQGNSA. V was pared by 7 bases and J by 6 bases, with 9 bases of the junction left unmatched. CDR3 loop: CASTDSGRASDTQYF. The DNA of the CDR3 is TGTGCCAGCACCGATAGCGGGAGGGCCAGTGATACGCAGTATTTT.

The V call is TRBV9, the J call TRBJ2-3; weak D call: TRBD2 (5 bases). This CDR3 is 13 amino acids long. Trimming removed 4 bases at V and 4 bases at J, with 10 bases between. Per germline, CDR1 SGDLS and CDR2 YYNGEE. The CDR3, as DNA: TGTGCCAGCAGCCCACTAGTCTCAGATACGCAGTATTTT. This encodes CASSPLVSDTQYF.

The chain joins TRBV5-1 to TRBJ2-5; 12 bases fit TRBD2. Losses at the gene ends were 4 bases for V and 0 bases for J; bases not matched to a gene: 4. The CDR3 runs 16 residues. CDR1 is SGHRS and CDR2 is YFSETQ in the germline V gene. CDR3 loop: CASSPRTSGDQETQYF. The CDR3 DNA reads TGCGCCAGCAGCCCCCGGACTAGCGGGGACCAAGAGACCCAGTACTTC.

The rearrangement uses TRBV5-4 and TRBJ2-2; 9 bases line up with TRBD2. J gave up 5 bases and V 3 bases, and 5 bases lay outside the gene matches. Germline V lookup: CDR1 SGHNT, CDR2 YYREEE (reference sequence). The CDR3 totals 15 residues. The CDR3 DNA is TGTGCCAGCAGCTCTGCGGGAGGGTGGACCGGGGAGCTGTTTTTT. Protein sequence: CASSSAGGWTGELFF.

A remark on this clone: A read error may account for a junction end that differs from germline. The J gene is TRBJ1-2, the V gene TRBV7-9; maybe TRBD1 (6 bases). In germline, CDR1 is SEHNR, CDR2 FQNEAQ (reference sequence). The CDR3 contains 13 residues. In DNA, the CDR3 is TGTTCCAGCAGCCGACAGGTGGAGTATGGCTACACCTTC. Translating gives CSSSRQVEYGYTF.

This clone has only one observation. The CDR3 reads CASSPVEAKRGNEQFF. CDR3 nucleotide sequence: TGTGCCAGCTCACCGGTTGAGGCCAAACGGGGGAATGAGCAGTTCTTC. The V gene is TRBV18, the J gene TRBJ2-1; TRBD2 might be the D (6 bases). Germline CDR1 reads KGHSH; CDR2 reads LQKENI. The V gene lost 3 bases and the J gene lost 7 bases, with 19 bases spanning the gap. The CDR3 has 16 amino acids.

The chain recombines TRBV6-5 with TRBJ2-3; a weak D match, TRBD1 (5 bases). Looked up from germline, CDR1 is MNHEY and CDR2 is SVGAGI. With 6 bases removed from V and 0 bases from J, the gap between germline ends came to 13 bases. CDR3 length: 15 amino acids. The CDR3 sequence: CASSYDSVSTDTQYF. The CDR3 bases are TGTGCCAGCAGCTACGACAGCGTTAGCACAGATACGCAGTATTTT.